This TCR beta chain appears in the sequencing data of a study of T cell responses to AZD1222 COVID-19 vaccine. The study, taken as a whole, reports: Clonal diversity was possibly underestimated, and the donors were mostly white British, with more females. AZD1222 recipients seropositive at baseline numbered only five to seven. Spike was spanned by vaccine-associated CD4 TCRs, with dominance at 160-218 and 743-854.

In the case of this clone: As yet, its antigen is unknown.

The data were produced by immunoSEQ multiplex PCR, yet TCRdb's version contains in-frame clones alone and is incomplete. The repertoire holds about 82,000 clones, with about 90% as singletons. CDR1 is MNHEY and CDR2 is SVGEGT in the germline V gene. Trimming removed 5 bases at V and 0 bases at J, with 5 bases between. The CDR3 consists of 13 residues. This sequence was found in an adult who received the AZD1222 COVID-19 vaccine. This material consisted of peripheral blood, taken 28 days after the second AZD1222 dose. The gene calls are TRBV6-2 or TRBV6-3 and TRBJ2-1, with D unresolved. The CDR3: CASSRSSYNEQFF. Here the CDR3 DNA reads TGTGCCAGCAGTAGGAGCTCCTACAATGAGCAGTTCTTC.